This TCR beta chain was profiled in a study of a mutant IDH1 vaccine in newly diagnosed glioma. This CDR3 is built from 15 residues. Per the germline V gene, CDR1 is SGDLS and CDR2 is YYNGEE. Trimming shortened V by 4 bases and J by 2 bases, and 15 bases separated the two germline ends. Here immunoSEQ multiplex PCR was the method, and the copy in TCRdb shows in-frame clones only, minus some. The sample has around 40,000 clones, 80% to 85% seen once. In the case of this clone: The target antigen is unknown.

Time point described: week 11, during vaccination. Every single dose of the vaccine, 300 ug of mutant IDH1 20-mer peptide, came with topical imiquimod. The chain couples TRBV9 to TRBJ2-5, with unresolved D. Sample: PBMCs, taken from a glioma patient whose treatment included an IDH1 peptide vaccine. The clonotype was recovered from a middle-aged man with glioma. The CDR3 reads CASSLTPLGQETQYF. Here the CDR3 DNA reads TGTGCCAGCAGCCTCACCCCCTTGGGGCAAGAGACCCAGTACTTC. Complete variable domain (other parts from reference TRBV9 and TRBJ2-5): DSGVTQTPKHLITATGQRVTLRCSPRSGDLSVYWYQQSLDQGLQFLIQYYNGEERAKGNILERFSAQQFPDLHSELNLSSLELGDSALYFCASSLTPLGQETQYFGPGTRLLVL.